This TCR beta chain was obtained from a study of OX40 agonist ivuxolimab in advanced cancers. Study at large: Ivuxolimab is a fully human IgG2 antibody that activates OX40 (CD134). Study results and limitations: Expanded clones belonging to CD8+ T cells outnumbered, on average, those of CD4+.

The data were produced by immunoSEQ multiplex PCR, yet TCRdb's version contains in-frame clones alone and is incomplete. The sample contains about 36,000 clones, around 80% of which appear only once. Germline V gene data show CDR1 as SSHAT and CDR2 as FNYEAQ (reference sequence). Trimming removed 6 bases from V and 3 bases from J; junction bases left unmatched: 10. This CDR3 has 17 amino acids. Regarding this clone: Its specificity is not known.

The sequence derives from an adult with an advanced solid tumor such as melanoma, head and neck, liver or kidney cancer. V and J are TRBV7-7 and TRBJ2-3; TRBD2 matches at 12 bases. Sequenced material: CD4+ or CD8+ T cells sorted from blood, taken in a trial of the OX40 agonist ivuxolimab. CDR3 protein: CASSPGLAGSSTDTQYF. In DNA form, the CDR3 reads TGTGCCAGCAGTCCCGGACTAGCGGGATCTTCTACAGATACGCAGTATTTT.